This is a list of T cell receptor beta chains from one sample in a study of cytomegalovirus exposure and HLA in healthy donors. Data came from immunoSEQ multiplex PCR; TCRdb stores just in-frame clones and leaves some out. The profile shows roughly 150,000 clones, 82% of them singletons. Sequenced: PBMCs. These receptors were collected from a girl between 5 and 17 years old in good health and CMV-seropositive. CDR3s include the opening cysteine and the closing phenylalanine or tryptophan. A D gene is named only where the DNA matches it firmly.

CDR3	V	J	D
CASSESGHPIQYF	TRBV25-1	TRBJ2-4	-
CASSGAGEGTEAFF	TRBV10-1	TRBJ1-1	-
CASSLDTGGEQYF	TRBV7-8	TRBJ2-7	TRBD1
CASSLSFGDLYNEQFF	TRBV28	TRBJ2-1	-
CASSRYNPRAGGEDTQYF	TRBV4-2	TRBJ2-3	TRBD1
CAWSVGDRGLRNTIYF	TRBV30	TRBJ1-3	TRBD1
CASSKTGSDTEAFF	TRBV7-3	TRBJ1-1	TRBD1
CASRENGQGTSYNEQFF	TRBV11-2	TRBJ2-1	TRBD1
CAWSLTGGKSNQSQHF	TRBV30	TRBJ1-5	-
CASSKNTGELFF	TRBV28	TRBJ2-2	-
CASSLLSGANQPQHF	TRBV27	TRBJ1-5	-
CASSPHPGQGSNYGYTF	TRBV7-9	TRBJ1-2	-
CASSFTMNTEAFF	TRBV6-5	TRBJ1-1	-
CASSLKRLDTQYF	TRBV27	TRBJ2-3	-
CASSEGAVVGGYTF	TRBV2	TRBJ1-2	-
CASSLSAAEVPYEQYF	TRBV7-6	TRBJ2-7	-
CASSQTGRGYTF	TRBV7-3	TRBJ1-2	-
CASSVGGAGSNEKLFF	TRBV9	TRBJ1-4	-
CAISSRDRGSNQPQHF	TRBV10-3	TRBJ1-5	TRBD1
CASSLRAAGRETQYF	TRBV28	TRBJ2-5	-
CSIERGYGYTF	TRBV20-1	TRBJ1-2	-
CASSTTGNQETQYF	TRBV6-1	TRBJ2-5	TRBD1
CASSLVGQGNTGELFF	TRBV7-9	TRBJ2-2	TRBD1
CASSPLVPGNTIYF	TRBV7-2	TRBJ1-3	-
CASSLDIFNEQFF	TRBV27	TRBJ2-1	-
CASSLSANSGNTIYF	TRBV7-2	TRBJ1-3	-
CSVATSGSQETQYF	TRBV29-1	TRBJ2-5	TRBD2
CASSRLMGEPYNEQFF	TRBV4-1	TRBJ2-1	-
CAWSRGEKNIQYF	TRBV30	TRBJ2-4	-
CASSLGTAQETQYF	TRBV5-6	TRBJ2-5	TRBD1
CASSLEPRLSTDTQYF	TRBV11-2	TRBJ2-3	-
CASSVRDRDEKLFF	TRBV7-8	TRBJ1-4	TRBD1
CASGPWRGGRADTQYF	TRBV27	TRBJ2-3	TRBD2
CASSLGLAGGQETQYF	TRBV5-1	TRBJ2-5	TRBD2
CASSSLPTRRETQYF	TRBV7-3	TRBJ2-5	-
CASSDLPLTDFYEQYF	TRBV25-1	TRBJ2-7	-
CASLTDSAYGYTF	TRBV19	TRBJ1-2	-
CASSLQPTGARVNTEAFF	TRBV7-3	TRBJ1-1	TRBD1
CASSSRLAGEDTQYF	TRBV5-4	TRBJ2-3	TRBD2
CASSPGTSGRAWSNLKYF	TRBV23-1	TRBJ2-7	TRBD2